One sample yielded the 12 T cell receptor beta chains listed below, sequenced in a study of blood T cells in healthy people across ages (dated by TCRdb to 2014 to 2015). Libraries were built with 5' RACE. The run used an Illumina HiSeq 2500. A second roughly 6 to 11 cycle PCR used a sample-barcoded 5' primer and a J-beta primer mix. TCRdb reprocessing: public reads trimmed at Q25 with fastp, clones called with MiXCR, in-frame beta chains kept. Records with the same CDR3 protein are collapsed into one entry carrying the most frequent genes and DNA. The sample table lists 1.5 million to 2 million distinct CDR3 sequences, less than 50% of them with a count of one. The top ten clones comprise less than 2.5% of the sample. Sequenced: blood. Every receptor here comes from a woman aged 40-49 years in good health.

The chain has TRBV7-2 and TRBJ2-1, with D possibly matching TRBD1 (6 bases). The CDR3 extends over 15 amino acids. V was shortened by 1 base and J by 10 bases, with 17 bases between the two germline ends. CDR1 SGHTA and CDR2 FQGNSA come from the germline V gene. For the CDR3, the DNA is TGTGCCAGCAGCTTAGGACAGGTCTACCAGGGCGAGCAGTTCTTC. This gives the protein CASSLGQVYQGEQFF.

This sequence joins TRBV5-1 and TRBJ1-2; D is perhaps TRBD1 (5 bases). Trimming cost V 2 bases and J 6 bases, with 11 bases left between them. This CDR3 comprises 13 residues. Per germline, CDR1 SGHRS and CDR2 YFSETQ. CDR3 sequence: CASSFSQGDGYTF. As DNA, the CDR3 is TGCGCCAGCAGCTTTTCGCAGGGTGATGGCTACACCTTC.

This CDR3 reads CSADHGEAFNSPLHF. For the CDR3, the DNA is TGCAGTGCTGACCACGGCGAAGCGTTTAATTCACCCCTCCACTTT. V gene TRBV20-1 combines with J gene TRBJ1-6; D is unresolved. The germline V gene has CDR1 DFQATT and CDR2 SNEGSKA (reference sequence). This CDR3 region has 15 residues. V was shortened by 5 bases and J by 6 bases, with 17 bases between the two germline ends.

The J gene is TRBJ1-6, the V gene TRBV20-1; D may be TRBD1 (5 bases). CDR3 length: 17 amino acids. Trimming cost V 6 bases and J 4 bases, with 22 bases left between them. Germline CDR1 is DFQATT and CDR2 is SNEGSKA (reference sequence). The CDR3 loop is CSAAGTLDLSYNSPLHF. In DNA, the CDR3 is TGCAGTGCCGCCGGGACGCTAGATTTAAGTTATAATTCACCCCTCCACTTT.

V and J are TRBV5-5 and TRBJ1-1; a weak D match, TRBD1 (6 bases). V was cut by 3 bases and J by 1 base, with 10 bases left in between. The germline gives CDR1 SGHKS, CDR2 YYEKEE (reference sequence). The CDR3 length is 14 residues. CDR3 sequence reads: CASSSRGPNTEAFF. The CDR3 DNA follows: TGTGCCAGCAGCTCGCGGGGGCCGAACACTGAAGCTTTCTTT.

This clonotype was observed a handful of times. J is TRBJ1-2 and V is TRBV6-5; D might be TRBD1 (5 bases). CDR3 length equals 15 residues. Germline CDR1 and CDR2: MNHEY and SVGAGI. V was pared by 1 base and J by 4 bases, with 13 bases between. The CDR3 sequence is CASSYYEGGTYGYTF. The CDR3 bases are TGTGCCAGCAGTTACTATGAGGGCGGGACCTATGGCTACACCTTC.

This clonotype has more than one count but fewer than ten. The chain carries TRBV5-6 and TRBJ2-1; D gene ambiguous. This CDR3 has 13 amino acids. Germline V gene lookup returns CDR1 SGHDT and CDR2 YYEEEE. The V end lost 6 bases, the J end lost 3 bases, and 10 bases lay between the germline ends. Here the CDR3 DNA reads TGTGCCAGCACCCACGGATTCTACAATGAGCAGTTCTTC. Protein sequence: CASTHGFYNEQFF.

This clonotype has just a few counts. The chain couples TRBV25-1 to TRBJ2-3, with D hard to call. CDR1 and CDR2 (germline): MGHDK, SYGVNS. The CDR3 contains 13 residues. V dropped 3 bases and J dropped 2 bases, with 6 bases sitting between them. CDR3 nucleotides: TGTGCCAGCAGTGAGGGGTTCACAGATACGCAGTATTTT. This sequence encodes CASSEGFTDTQYF.

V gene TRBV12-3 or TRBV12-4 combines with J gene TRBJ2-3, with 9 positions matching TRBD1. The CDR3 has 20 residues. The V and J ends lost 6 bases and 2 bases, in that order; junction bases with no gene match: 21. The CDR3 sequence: CASRPRTGAARHDPTDTQYF. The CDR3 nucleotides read TGTGCCAGCAGGCCTAGGACAGGGGCCGCACGCCATGATCCCACAGATACGCAGTATTTT.

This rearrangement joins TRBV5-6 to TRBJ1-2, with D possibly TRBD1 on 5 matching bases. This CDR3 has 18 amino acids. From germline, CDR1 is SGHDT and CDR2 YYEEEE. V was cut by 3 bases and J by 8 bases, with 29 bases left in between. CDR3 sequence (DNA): TGTGCCAGCAGCTCAGACTCTATCTCTACAGGACCCATATCCGGCTACACCTTC. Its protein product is CASSSDSISTGPISGYTF. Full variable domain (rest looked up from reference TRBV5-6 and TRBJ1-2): DAGVTQSPTHLIKTRGQQVTLRCSPKSGHDTVSWYQQALGQGPQFIFQYYEEEERQRGNFPDRFSGHQFPNYSSELNVNALLLGDSALYLCASSSDSISTGPISGYTFGSGTRLTVV.

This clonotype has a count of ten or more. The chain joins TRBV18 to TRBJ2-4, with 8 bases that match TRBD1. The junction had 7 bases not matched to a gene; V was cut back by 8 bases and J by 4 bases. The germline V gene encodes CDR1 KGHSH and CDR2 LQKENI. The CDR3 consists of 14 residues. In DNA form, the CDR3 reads TGTGCCAGCAGTCCGGACAGGGCGAAAAACATTCAGTACTTC. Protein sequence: CASSPDRAKNIQYF.

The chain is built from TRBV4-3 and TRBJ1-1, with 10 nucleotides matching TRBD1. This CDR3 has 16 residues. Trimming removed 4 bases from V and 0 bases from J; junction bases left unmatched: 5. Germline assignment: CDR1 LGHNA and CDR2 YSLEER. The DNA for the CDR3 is TGCGCCAGCAGCCGAGGACAGGGGGGCATGAACACTGAAGCTTTCTTT. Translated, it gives CASSRGQGGMNTEAFF.